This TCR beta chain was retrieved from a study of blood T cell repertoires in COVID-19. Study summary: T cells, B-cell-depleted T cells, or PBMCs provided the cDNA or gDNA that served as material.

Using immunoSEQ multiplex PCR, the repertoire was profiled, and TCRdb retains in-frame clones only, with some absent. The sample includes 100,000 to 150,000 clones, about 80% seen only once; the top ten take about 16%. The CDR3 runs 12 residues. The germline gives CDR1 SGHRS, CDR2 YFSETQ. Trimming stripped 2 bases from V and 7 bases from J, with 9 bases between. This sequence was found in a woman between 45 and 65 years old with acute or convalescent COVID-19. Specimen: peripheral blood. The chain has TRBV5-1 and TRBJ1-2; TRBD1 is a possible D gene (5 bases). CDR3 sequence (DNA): TGCGCCAGCAGCTTCGGGGGTGGTGGCTACACCTTC. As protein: CASSFGGGGYTF.